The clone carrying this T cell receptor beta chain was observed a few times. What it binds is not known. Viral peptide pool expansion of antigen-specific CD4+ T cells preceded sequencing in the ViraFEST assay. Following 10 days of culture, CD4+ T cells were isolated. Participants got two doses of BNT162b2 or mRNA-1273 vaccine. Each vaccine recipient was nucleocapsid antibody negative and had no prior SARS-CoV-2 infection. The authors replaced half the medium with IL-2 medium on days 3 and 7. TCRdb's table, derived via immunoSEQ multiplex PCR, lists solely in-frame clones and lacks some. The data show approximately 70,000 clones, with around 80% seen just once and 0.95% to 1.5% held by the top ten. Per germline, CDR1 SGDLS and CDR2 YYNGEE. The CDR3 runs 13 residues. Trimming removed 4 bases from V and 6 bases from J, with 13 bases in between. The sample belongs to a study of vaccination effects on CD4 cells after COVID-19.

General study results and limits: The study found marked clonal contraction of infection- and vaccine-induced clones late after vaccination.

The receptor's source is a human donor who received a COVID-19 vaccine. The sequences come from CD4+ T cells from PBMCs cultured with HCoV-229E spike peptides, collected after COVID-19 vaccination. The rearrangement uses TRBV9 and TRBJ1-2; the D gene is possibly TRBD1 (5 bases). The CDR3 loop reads CASSPRWGDGYTF. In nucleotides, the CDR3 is TGTGCCAGCAGCCCCCGGTGGGGGGATGGCTACACCTTC.